These 14 T cell receptor beta chains share one sample of origin, sequenced in a study of human T cells and chemical hapten exposure. Specified time point: patch test 1, 2 weeks after DPC sensitization. Treatment described: therapeutic diphenylcyclopropenone sensitization with weekly scalp DPC. TCRdb reanalysed the RACE reads using MiXCR and keeps one entry per CDR3 protein. The data show approximately 350,000 distinct CDR3 sequences, with 5.5% to 8% seen just once and roughly 7.9% held by the top ten. Sequencing was performed on whole blood, taken in connection with sensitization to the hapten diphenylcyclopropenone (DPC). The receptors originated from a woman between 18 and 29 years old with alopecia areata. Some clones in this sample may be carry-over from other donors' samples.

The chain has TRBV11-2 and TRBJ1-3; D is unclear. CDR1 and CDR2 from the germline V gene are SGHAT and FQNNGV. The germline V and J ends were trimmed by 2 bases and 0 bases, with 8 bases remaining between them. The CDR3 is 15 residues long. The CDR3 protein is CASSLSHLSGNTIYF. Written as DNA, the CDR3 is TGTGCCAGCAGCTTATCCCACCTCTCTGGAAACACCATATATTTT.

The rearrangement links TRBV14 to TRBJ1-2, with TRBD1 matching 7 bases. CDR3 size: 14 residues. The ends lost 3 bases at V and 6 bases at J; junction bases unmatched: 7. The V gene's germline CDR1 is SGHDN and CDR2 FVKESK. CDR3 in amino acids: CASSQGQQRHGYTF. The CDR3 DNA sequence: TGTGCCAGCAGCCAGGGACAGCAAAGGCATGGCTACACCTTC.

This clonotype was detected only a few times. The chain combines TRBV5-1 with TRBJ2-1, with 10 bases aligning to TRBD2. This CDR3 has 17 residues. Germline CDR1 SGHRS, CDR2 YFSETQ. V lost 0 bases, J lost 2 bases, and 5 bases stayed unmatched. The CDR3 coding sequence is TGCGCCAGCAGCTTGGAAGGACTAGCGGCCCCCTACAATGAGCAGTTCTTC. As protein: CASSLEGLAAPYNEQFF. The full variable domain, its missing parts supplied by reference TRBV5-1 and TRBJ2-1, is KAGVTQTPRYLIKTRGQQVTLSCSPISGHRSVSWYQQTPGQGLQFLFEYFSETQRNKGNFPGRFSGRQFSNSRSEMNVSTLELGDSALYLCASSLEGLAAPYNEQFFGPGTRLTVL.

This clonotype was counted between two and nine times. The chain links TRBV6-2 or TRBV6-3 to TRBJ1-6; a weak D match, TRBD1 (6 bases). The CDR3 totals 14 residues. Germline V gene data show CDR1 as MNHEY and CDR2 as SVGEGT. V was shortened by 10 bases and J by 7 bases, with 17 bases between the two germline ends. CDR3 sequence reads: CATSATGENSPLHF. The CDR3, as DNA: TGTGCCACCTCGGCGACAGGAGAAAATTCACCCCTCCACTTT.

This clonotype appeared a few times. This rearrangement joins TRBV5-6 to TRBJ1-5, with D perhaps matching TRBD1 (6 bases). The CDR3 totals 15 residues. Trimming stripped 7 bases from V and 3 bases from J, with 17 bases between. The germline V gene has CDR1 SGHDT and CDR2 YYEEEE. The CDR3 nucleotides read TGTGCCAGCTCAGTTCGGGGGGGCCCCAATCAGCCCCAGCATTTT. It specifies CASSVRGGPNQPQHF.

The chain uses TRBV7-2 and TRBJ2-5; either TRBD1 or TRBD2 may fit D (6 bases each). Germline CDR1 is SGHTA and CDR2 is FQGNSA. The ends were cut back, 4 bases at V and 6 bases at J, with 21 bases in the middle. CDR3 length: 16 residues. DNA for the CDR3: TGTGCCAGCAGCTCCGGGGACATACTCCGGGGGAAGACCCAGTACTTC. Its translation is CASSSGDILRGKTQYF.

The table lists this clonotype with many counts. V usage is TRBV5-6 and J usage is TRBJ2-3; no clear D. Per germline, CDR1 SGHDT and CDR2 YYEEEE. The V gene lost 10 bases and the J gene lost 1 base, with 13 bases spanning the gap. This CDR3 comprises 13 residues. As DNA, the CDR3 is TGTGCCTCTGCGATCAGCGGCACAGATACGCAGTATTTT. Translated: CASAISGTDTQYF.

The rearrangement uses TRBV29-1 and TRBJ1-1; TRBD1 matches at 7 bases. The CDR3 is made up of 12 amino acids. V shed 7 bases and J 4 bases; nucleotides not matched to a gene: 6. CDR1 is SQVTM, CDR2 ANQGSEA, per germline. The CDR3 DNA is TGCAGCGCTAGACAGGGTGGCACTGAAGCTTTCTTT. Translated: CSARQGGTEAFF.

This clonotype was seen a handful of times. This chain uses TRBV6-1 with TRBJ1-1; perhaps TRBD1 as D (6 bases). CDR3 size: 13 residues. Germline assignment: CDR1 MNHNS and CDR2 SASEGT. The V and J ends lost 2 bases and 10 bases respectively, with 14 bases between them. CDR3 in amino acids: CASSESGGPGAFF. CDR3 sequence (DNA): TGTGCCAGCAGTGAAAGTGGGGGCCCCGGAGCTTTCTTT.

This clonotype was counted a few times. This chain joins TRBV6-6 and TRBJ1-1, with 10 positions matching TRBD1. V lost 5 bases and J lost 4; bases outside the gene matches: 4. CDR1 MNHNY and CDR2 SVGAGI come from the germline V gene (reference sequence). This CDR3 is 14 amino acids long. CDR3 region: CASSTRDRGTEAFF. In DNA, the CDR3 is TGTGCCAGCAGTACAAGGGACAGGGGCACTGAAGCTTTCTTT.

CDR3 in amino acids: CSARVEAGGYVEPLHF. In DNA form, the CDR3 reads TGCAGTGCTAGAGTGGAGGCAGGGGGCTATGTCGAACCCCTCCACTTT. V is TRBV20-1 and J is TRBJ1-6; 8 bases agree with TRBD1. Germline CDR1 reads DFQATT; CDR2 reads SNEGSKA (reference sequence). This CDR3 contains 16 residues. V lost 1 base and J lost 12; bases outside the gene matches: 14.

This clonotype was counted only a few times. The CDR3 sequence: CSARSRRNTEAFF. For the CDR3, the DNA is TGCAGTGCACGGTCCCGAAGGAACACTGAAGCTTTCTTT. The chain uses TRBV20-1 and TRBJ1-1, with unresolved D. Trimming removed 6 bases at V and 1 base at J, with 12 bases between. Per germline, CDR1 DFQATT and CDR2 SNEGSKA (reference sequence). The CDR3 consists of 13 residues.

The chain has TRBV29-1 and TRBJ1-3; D remains unclear. The CDR3 runs to 13 residues. V was trimmed by 8 bases and J by 6 bases, leaving 17 bases between them. Germline-derived CDR1 and CDR2 are SQVTM and ANQGSEA. CDR3 DNA sequence: TGCAGCCCGAGGACCAGCAATTCAAACACCATATATTTT. Translated, it gives CSPRTSNSNTIYF.

The CDR3: CASSKPESTPPYEQYF. CDR3 sequence (DNA): TGTGCCAGCAGCAAACCCGAATCAACCCCACCCTACGAGCAGTACTTC. This chain uses TRBV3-1 with TRBJ2-7; D not certain. CDR1 and CDR2 (germline): LGHDT, YNNKEL (reference sequence). V shed 5 bases and J shed 2 bases, with 19 bases lying between them. CDR3 size: 16 residues.